These T cell receptor beta chains were read from a single sample in a study of response to subunit inactivated influenza vaccine. In TCRdb, the RT-PCR reads were re-called with MiXCR into one record per CDR3 protein. This repertoire shows 540,000 or so distinct CDR3 sequences, approximately 13% found once; its top ten account for around 13%. Sequences were derived from PBMCs from blood, sampled 40 to 50 days after vaccination. The receptor set was obtained from a middle-aged man who received an inactivated influenza vaccine. The CDR3 runs from the conserved cysteine through the conserved F or W. The order of the fields is clone size, V gene, J gene, D gene, CDR3 DNA, CDR3 protein. The D gene is left open where the match is weak. Some rows have no size entry. The others give once, few or many, or a class for an expanded clone.

size: -; V: TRBV20-1; J: TRBJ2-3; D: -; DNA: TGCAGTGCTCGGTACTTTTTGAGGGGCAACACAGATACGCAGTATTTT; CDR3: CSARYFLRGNTDTQYF
size: -; V: TRBV6-1; J: TRBJ1-1; D: -; DNA: TGTGCCAGCAGCCTCGGAGGGTACATGAACACTGAAGCTTTCTTT; CDR3: CASSLGGYMNTEAFF
size: -; V: TRBV7-2; J: TRBJ2-1; D: -; DNA: TGTGCCAGCAGCCGGACCGGGACCCCCTACAATGAGCAGTTCTTC; CDR3: CASSRTGTPYNEQFF
size: -; V: TRBV10-3; J: TRBJ2-3; D: -; DNA: TGTGCCATCAGCCCGGGAACCTCGAAGGGCGCAGATACGCAGTATTTT; CDR3: CAISPGTSKGADTQYF
size: few; V: TRBV28; J: TRBJ2-7; D: -; DNA: TGTGCCAGCAGTTTGGACATCCCCTACGAGCAGTACTTC; CDR3: CASSLDIPYEQYF
size: -; V: TRBV20-1; J: TRBJ2-7; D: TRBD2; DNA: TGCAGTGCTCCCTCTCTCATGCGGGGGGGCTACGAGCAGTACTTC; CDR3: CSAPSLMRGGYEQYF
size: many; V: TRBV20-1; J: TRBJ2-7; D: TRBD1; DNA: TGCAGTGCTTTAGTGACAGGGTTAGGCGAGCAGTACTTC; CDR3: CSALVTGLGEQYF
size: -; V: TRBV25-1; J: TRBJ1-6; D: TRBD1; DNA: TGTGCCGGGGACAGATCGAGCTCCTATAATTCACCCCTCCACTTT; CDR3: CAGDRSSSYNSPLHF
size: few; V: TRBV11-2; J: TRBJ2-3; D: -; DNA: TGTGCCAGCAGATGGGGAAGTGTGCGCACAGATACGCAGTATTTT; CDR3: CASRWGSVRTDTQYF
size: few; V: TRBV11-2; J: TRBJ2-7; D: TRBD2; DNA: TGTGCCAGCAGCTTAGTGCGTAGCGGGGGGCGTTACGAGCAGTACTTC; CDR3: CASSLVRSGGRYEQYF
size: few; V: TRBV29-1; J: TRBJ2-7; D: TRBD2; DNA: TGCAGCGTTGGCCCCGCGGAAGCGGGAGCCTACGAGCAGTACTTC; CDR3: CSVGPAEAGAYEQYF
size: -; V: TRBV20-1; J: TRBJ2-7; D: TRBD2; DNA: TGCAGTGCTAGAGGCGGGAGTCTCTACGAGCAGTACTTC; CDR3: CSARGGSLYEQYF
size: many; V: TRBV12-3/TRBV12-4; J: TRBJ2-5; D: TRBD2; DNA: TGTGCCAGCAGAACTAGCGGGATCAAAAAGTTGGAGACCCAGTACTTC; CDR3: CASRTSGIKKLETQYF
size: few; V: TRBV5-6; J: TRBJ1-1; D: -; DNA: TGTGCCAGCAGCTCCACGAACCCTGAAGCTTTCTTT; CDR3: CASSSTNPEAFF
size: few; V: TRBV20-1; J: TRBJ2-7; D: -; DNA: TGCAGTGTCCAGGGGGGTCGAGGGGCCTACGAGCAGTACTTC; CDR3: CSVQGGRGAYEQYF
size: few; V: TRBV7-7; J: TRBJ2-1; D: TRBD2; DNA: TGTGCCAGCAGTCCCCGGACTAGCGGACGGTCTGGCCACAATGAGCAGTTCTTC; CDR3: CASSPRTSGRSGHNEQFF
size: -; V: TRBV10-3; J: TRBJ1-4; D: -; DNA: TGTGCCATCAGTGAGGCCATAACCCTCTGGGGGGCTAATGAAAAACTGTTTTTT; CDR3: CAISEAITLWGANEKLFF
size: -; V: TRBV7-2; J: TRBJ2-7; D: -; DNA: TGTGCCAGCAGCTTCTCCGGGACAAACTCCTACGAGCAGTACTTC; CDR3: CASSFSGTNSYEQYF
size: -; V: TRBV4-3; J: TRBJ2-7; D: -; DNA: TGCGCCAGCAGCCAAGATAGGGGCTATTCCTACGAGCAGTACTTC; CDR3: CASSQDRGYSYEQYF
size: -; V: TRBV12-3/TRBV12-4; J: TRBJ2-1; D: -; DNA: TGTGCCAGCAGTTTCCGGGTGACTGAGCAGTTCTTC; CDR3: CASSFRVTEQFF
size: few; V: TRBV6-1; J: TRBJ1-5; D: -; DNA: TGTGCCAGCAGAGGGACCAATCAGCCCCAGCATTTT; CDR3: CASRGTNQPQHF
size: -; V: TRBV7-2; J: TRBJ2-7; D: -; DNA: TGTGCCAGCAGCTTAGGGGGTCCCTCCTACGAGCAGTACTTC; CDR3: CASSLGGPSYEQYF
size: few; V: TRBV7-2; J: TRBJ1-6; D: -; DNA: TGTGCCAGCAGCTTGAACAGGGTAACACCCCTCCACTTT; CDR3: CASSLNRVTPLHF
size: -; V: TRBV20-1; J: TRBJ1-2; D: -; DNA: TGCAGTGCTCCCGGGACCGAAGCTTCTAACTATGGCTACACCTTC; CDR3: CSAPGTEASNYGYTF
size: few; V: TRBV15; J: TRBJ2-5; D: -; DNA: TGTGCCACCAGCAGAGGAGAGACCCAGTACTTC; CDR3: CATSRGETQYF
size: many; V: TRBV12-3/TRBV12-4; J: TRBJ2-7; D: TRBD1; DNA: TGTGCCAGCAGTTGGGGGACAGGGGACGAGCAGTACTTC; CDR3: CASSWGTGDEQYF
size: -; V: TRBV28; J: TRBJ1-5; D: -; DNA: TGTGCCAGCACCACCCTGTGGGGTAGCAATCAGCCCCAGCATTTT; CDR3: CASTTLWGSNQPQHF
size: few; V: TRBV6-2/TRBV6-3; J: TRBJ2-3; D: TRBD2; DNA: TGTGCCAGCAGTTACAAGCGACTAGCGGGGACCTATTCCACAGATACGCAGTATTTT; CDR3: CASSYKRLAGTYSTDTQYF
size: many; V: TRBV2; J: TRBJ2-1; D: -; DNA: TGTGCCAGCAGGAGCGGAGCCTACAATGAGCAGTTCTTC; CDR3: CASRSGAYNEQFF
size: few; V: TRBV4-1; J: TRBJ2-1; D: -; DNA: TGCGCCAGCAGCCAATCGGCCCTTCGCTCCTACAATGAGCAGTTCTTC; CDR3: CASSQSALRSYNEQFF
size: -; V: TRBV7-2; J: TRBJ1-4; D: -; DNA: TGTGCCAGCAGCTTAGTGTACAGGGACGAAAAACTGTTTTTT; CDR3: CASSLVYRDEKLFF
size: -; V: TRBV18; J: TRBJ2-1; D: -; DNA: TGTGCCAGCTCACCACCGACATTTCCCAATGAGCAGTTCTTC; CDR3: CASSPPTFPNEQFF
size: few; V: TRBV28; J: TRBJ2-3; D: -; DNA: TGTGCCAGCAGTATGGGGGACTTCCCCACAGATACGCAGTATTTT; CDR3: CASSMGDFPTDTQYF
size: -; V: TRBV12-3/TRBV12-4; J: TRBJ2-2; D: TRBD2; DNA: TGTGCCAGCAGCCCCTCTGGGAGGGGCGTTGCCGGGGAGCTGTTTTTT; CDR3: CASSPSGRGVAGELFF
size: -; V: TRBV6-2/TRBV6-3; J: TRBJ1-5; D: TRBD1; DNA: TGTGCCAGCAATTCGGGGACAGGGATTCAGCCCCAGCATTTT; CDR3: CASNSGTGIQPQHF
size: many; V: TRBV10-3; J: TRBJ2-1; D: -; DNA: TGTGCCATCACCAGCCCCCAGCTCAATGAGCAGTTCTTC; CDR3: CAITSPQLNEQFF
size: few; V: TRBV7-2; J: TRBJ2-3; D: TRBD2; DNA: TGTGCCAGCAGCTCGACTAGCGGGGGTTCTGCGCAGTATTTT; CDR3: CASSSTSGGSAQYF
size: -; V: TRBV24-1; J: TRBJ2-3; D: TRBD1; DNA: TGTGCCACCAGTGATTTGCGGGACAGATCTAGCACAGATACGCAGTATTTT; CDR3: CATSDLRDRSSTDTQYF
size: -; V: TRBV20-1; J: TRBJ2-7; D: -; DNA: TGCAGTGCTGGCCTTCTCTACGAGCAGTACTTC; CDR3: CSAGLLYEQYF
size: many; V: TRBV20-1; J: TRBJ2-7; D: -; DNA: TGCAGTGCTAGAGGGGGGGACATGTCCTACGAGCAGTACTTC; CDR3: CSARGGDMSYEQYF
size: many; V: TRBV5-1; J: TRBJ1-1; D: -; DNA: TGCGCCAGCAGCTTCGCAGAGTACACTGAAGCTTTCTTT; CDR3: CASSFAEYTEAFF
size: few; V: TRBV7-9; J: TRBJ2-3; D: -; DNA: TGTGCCAGCAGCCAGAGTGGGGGAATAGATACGCAGTATTTT; CDR3: CASSQSGGIDTQYF
size: few; V: TRBV20-1; J: TRBJ2-7; D: TRBD2; DNA: TGCAGTGCTACAACCGTAGCGGGCAGCCTCTACGAGCAGTACTTC; CDR3: CSATTVAGSLYEQYF
size: few; V: TRBV10-3; J: TRBJ2-4; D: -; DNA: TGTGCCATCAGTGAGTCGAACAGGGATAAAAACATTCAGTACTTC; CDR3: CAISESNRDKNIQYF
size: few; V: TRBV27; J: TRBJ1-3; D: -; DNA: TGTGCCAGCAGTCTATCTGACAGAGGGGACACCATATATTTT; CDR3: CASSLSDRGDTIYF
size: few; V: TRBV5-1; J: TRBJ2-7; D: TRBD1; DNA: TGCGCCAGCAGCCCCACTGGACAGGGAACCTACGAGCAGTACTTC; CDR3: CASSPTGQGTYEQYF
size: few; V: TRBV6-1; J: TRBJ1-5; D: -; DNA: TGTGCCAGCGGGATAACAGGTGTCGGCAATCAGCCCCAGCATTTT; CDR3: CASGITGVGNQPQHF
size: -; V: TRBV10-3; J: TRBJ2-6; D: TRBD1; DNA: TGTGCCATATCACCGGACAGGAACCTAGCTGGGGCCAACGTCCTGACTTTC; CDR3: CAISPDRNLAGANVLTF
size: -; V: TRBV19; J: TRBJ2-1; D: -; DNA: TGTGCCAGTAGTATAGTGGGACACAATGAGCAGTTCTTC; CDR3: CASSIVGHNEQFF
size: -; V: TRBV25-1; J: TRBJ1-1; D: -; DNA: TGTGCCAGCAGTGAATTTGGGATGGGGGGCACTGAAGCTTTCTTT; CDR3: CASSEFGMGGTEAFF
size: many; V: TRBV29-1; J: TRBJ2-7; D: TRBD1; DNA: TGCAGCGTTGAAGATTACTGGCAGGGGGACACCTACGAGCAGTACTTC; CDR3: CSVEDYWQGDTYEQYF
size: many; V: TRBV7-2; J: TRBJ1-1; D: -; DNA: TGTGCCAGCAGCTACCCATGGGCTACTGAAGCTTTCTTT; CDR3: CASSYPWATEAFF
size: -; V: TRBV3-1; J: TRBJ1-4; D: -; DNA: TGTGCCAGCAGCCAAGTGGGGGCTGTTGGGCTTAATGAAAAACTGTTTTTT; CDR3: CASSQVGAVGLNEKLFF